One and the same sample provided the 5 T cell receptor beta chains below, sequenced in a study of T cell responses to AZD1222 COVID-19 vaccine (dated by TCRdb to 2020 to 2022). The library was obtained by the immunoSEQ multiplex PCR assay. TCRdb provides this immuneACCESS table in a form limited to in-frame rearrangements. Some clones are lacking; in checked studies, under half of them reflect an unresolved V gene, and why the rest are absent is not known. The sample table holds about 150,000 clones, of which nearly 90% were seen once. The ten largest clones represent around 5% of the sample. The time point label on this specimen signifies: baseline before first vaccination. The sample was peripheral blood, taken on day 0 of AZD1222 vaccination. Receptor source: an adult in good health.

This chain links TRBV6-2 or TRBV6-3 with TRBJ1-1; 9 bases are shared with TRBD1. The CDR3 is 15 amino acids. Looked up from germline, CDR1 is MNHEY and CDR2 is SVGEGT. V shed 6 bases and J 5 bases; nucleotides not matched to a gene: 10. As DNA, the CDR3 is TGTGCCAGCAGCGCCCCGGGACAGGGTAAGACTGAAGCTTTCTTT. Translated, it gives CASSAPGQGKTEAFF.

This clone came up once. V is TRBV7-3 and J is TRBJ1-2; D unresolved. Trimming cost V 2 bases and J 2 bases, with 6 bases left between them. The CDR3 runs to 13 residues. The germline V gene encodes CDR1 SGHTA and CDR2 FQGTGA. CDR3 bases: TGTGCCAGCAGCTTAGTAGAAAACTATGGCTACACCTTC. Its protein is CASSLVENYGYTF.

J is TRBJ2-3 and V is TRBV5-4; D is ambiguous. The CDR3 covers 15 residues. CDR1 is SGHNT and CDR2 is YYREEE in the germline V gene (reference sequence). Trimming took 0 bases from V and 0 from J, leaving 8 bases between them. DNA for the CDR3: TGTGCCAGCAGCTTGGACTCGATTAGCACAGATACGCAGTATTTT. This codes for CASSLDSISTDTQYF.

The gene calls are TRBV30 and TRBJ1-1, with no clear D. The V gene lost 0 bases and the J gene lost 9 bases, with 8 bases spanning the gap. CDR1 and CDR2 from the germline V gene are GTSNPN and SVGIG (reference sequence). The CDR3 covers 11 residues. The CDR3 protein is CAWSVRRKAFF. The CDR3 bases are TGTGCCTGGAGTGTTCGGCGGAAAGCTTTCTTT.

The table lists this clone with a count of one. Compared with germline, one end of the junction differs, possibly owing to a read error. The chain recombines TRBV4-3 with TRBJ1-6; unclear D gene. The germline gives CDR1 LGHNA, CDR2 YSLEER. The CDR3 spans 14 residues. The CDR3 DNA follows: TGCGCCAGCAGCCAAGGCTCCCATAATTCACCCCTCCACTTT. Translating it yields CASSQGSHNSPLHF.